The T cell receptor (beta chain) described here comes from a study of OX40 agonist ivuxolimab in advanced cancers. In the study overall: In this trial design, patients received ivuxolimab intravenously at 0.01 to 10 mg/kg every 2 weeks.

Overall study findings and caveats: Expanded clones belonging to CD8+ T cells outnumbered, on average, those of CD4+. Among the lowest peripheral clonal expansion occurred in 0.1-3.0 mg/kg partial responders. The authors also found low normalized T-cell clonal expansion in some nonresponders.

The length of the CDR3 is 16 residues. Looked up from germline, CDR1 is SGHRS and CDR2 is YFSETQ. With 1 base clipped from V and 1 base from J, the junction kept 5 bases outside the gene matches. As regards this clone: Its target is unknown.

Clones were sequenced by immunoSEQ multiplex PCR, and TCRdb holds only the in-frame ones, with some missing. The sample includes fewer than 30,000 clones, about 85% of them seen just once. The starting material was CD4+ or CD8+ T cells sorted from blood, obtained in a trial of the OX40 agonist ivuxolimab. This rearrangement joins TRBV5-1 to TRBJ1-1, with 9 positions matching TRBD1. The receptor's source is an adult with an advanced solid tumor such as melanoma, head and neck, liver or kidney cancer. In DNA form, the CDR3 reads TGCGCCAGCAGCTTGTATGTGGGACAGGGGAACACTGAAGCTTTCTTT. Protein product: CASSLYVGQGNTEAFF.